This record looks at one T cell receptor (beta chain) sequence and its context. Its cognate antigen is unknown. The authors prepared the TCRbeta library with unique molecular identifiers. A single record per CDR3 protein comes from TCRdb applying MiXCR to the PCR reads. Among 300,000 to 400,000 distinct CDR3 sequences listed, around 15% were seen once. These data come from a study of T-cell reconstitution after alpha-beta-depleted transplantation in children. This CDR3 region has 13 residues. V gave up 2 bases and J gave up 4 bases, with 9 bases separating them. Germline assignment: CDR1 SGHKS and CDR2 YYEKEE (reference sequence). Study results and limitations: For some patients, TCRbeta diversity was high at day 60 because of recipient T cells and thymic progenitors that survived. Most T-cell counts and diversity one year after the transplant came from T cells that were newly produced. Several hundred rapidly expanded clones from non-depleted graft cells reportedly supplied alpha-beta T cells about two months post-transplant.

This TCR derives from a male patient aged 2-10 years who had a stem cell transplant for acute lymphoblastic leukemia, so the T cells may come from the graft donor. The V gene is TRBV5-5, the J gene TRBJ1-2; a possible D gene is TRBD1 (6 bases). Specimen: PBMCs, mostly from graft donor cells, collected 360 days after TCRalphabeta/CD19-depleted stem cell transplant. DNA for the CDR3: TGTGCCAGCAGCTTTCAGGGGAGCTATGGCTACACCTTC. Translation: CASSFQGSYGYTF.